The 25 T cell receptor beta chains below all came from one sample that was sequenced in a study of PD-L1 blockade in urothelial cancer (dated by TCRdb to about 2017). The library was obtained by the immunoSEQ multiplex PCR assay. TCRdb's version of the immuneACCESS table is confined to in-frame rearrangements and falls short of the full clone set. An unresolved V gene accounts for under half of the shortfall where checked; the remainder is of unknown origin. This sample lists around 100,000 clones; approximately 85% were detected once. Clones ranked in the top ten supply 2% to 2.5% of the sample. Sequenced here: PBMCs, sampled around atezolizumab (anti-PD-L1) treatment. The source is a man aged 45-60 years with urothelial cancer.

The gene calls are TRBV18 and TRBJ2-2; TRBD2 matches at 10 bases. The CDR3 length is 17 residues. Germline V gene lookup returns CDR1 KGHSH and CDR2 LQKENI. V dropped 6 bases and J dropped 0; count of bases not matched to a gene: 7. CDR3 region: CASSPGLAHANTGELFF. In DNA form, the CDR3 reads TGTGCCAGCTCCCCGGGACTAGCGCATGCGAACACCGGGGAGCTGTTTTTT.

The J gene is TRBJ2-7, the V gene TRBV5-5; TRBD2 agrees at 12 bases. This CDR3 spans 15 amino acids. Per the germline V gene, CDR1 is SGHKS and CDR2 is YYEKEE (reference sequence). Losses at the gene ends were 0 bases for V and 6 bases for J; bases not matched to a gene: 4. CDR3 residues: CASSLGLAGVSEQYF. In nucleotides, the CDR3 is TGTGCCAGCAGCTTGGGACTAGCGGGAGTTTCCGAGCAGTACTTC. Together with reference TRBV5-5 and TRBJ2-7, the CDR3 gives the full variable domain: DAGVTQSPTHLIKTRGQQVTLRCSPISGHKSVSWYQQVLGQGPQFIFQYYEKEERGRGNFPDRFSARQFPNYSSELNVNALLLGDSALYLCASSLGLAGVSEQYFGPGTRLTVT.

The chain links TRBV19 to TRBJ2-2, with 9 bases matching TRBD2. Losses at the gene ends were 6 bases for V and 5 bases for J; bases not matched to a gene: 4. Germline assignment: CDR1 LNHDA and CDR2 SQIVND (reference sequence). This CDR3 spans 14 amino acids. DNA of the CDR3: TGTGCCAGTAGGGTGACTAGCGGTACCGGGGAGCTGTTTTTT. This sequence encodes CASRVTSGTGELFF.

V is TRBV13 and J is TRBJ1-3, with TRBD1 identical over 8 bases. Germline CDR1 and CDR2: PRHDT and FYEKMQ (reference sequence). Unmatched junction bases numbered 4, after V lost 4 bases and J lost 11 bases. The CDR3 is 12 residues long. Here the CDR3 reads CASSYQGASIYF. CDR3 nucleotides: TGTGCCAGCAGCTATCAGGGGGCATCCATATATTTT.

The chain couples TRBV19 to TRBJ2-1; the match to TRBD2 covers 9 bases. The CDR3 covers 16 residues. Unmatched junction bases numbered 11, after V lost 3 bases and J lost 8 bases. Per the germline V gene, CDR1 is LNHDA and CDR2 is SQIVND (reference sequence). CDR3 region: CASSILSGRPSDEQFF. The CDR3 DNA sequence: TGTGCCAGTAGTATCCTGAGCGGGAGGCCCTCGGATGAGCAGTTCTTC.

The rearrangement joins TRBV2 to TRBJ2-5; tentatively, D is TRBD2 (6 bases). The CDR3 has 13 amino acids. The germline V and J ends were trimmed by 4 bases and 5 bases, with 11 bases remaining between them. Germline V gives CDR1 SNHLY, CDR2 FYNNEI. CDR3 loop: CASSVGLIETQYF. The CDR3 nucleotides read TGTGCCAGCAGTGTGGGACTCATCGAGACCCAGTACTTC.

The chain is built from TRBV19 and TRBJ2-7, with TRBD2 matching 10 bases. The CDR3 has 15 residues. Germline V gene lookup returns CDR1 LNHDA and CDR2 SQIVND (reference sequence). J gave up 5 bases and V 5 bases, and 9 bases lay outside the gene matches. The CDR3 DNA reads TGTGCCAGTAGTGAGAGTTCTAGCGGGAGCGACGAGCAGTACTTC. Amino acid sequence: CASSESSSGSDEQYF. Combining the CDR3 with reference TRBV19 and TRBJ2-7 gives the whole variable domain DGGITQSPKYLFRKEGQNVTLSCEQNLNHDAMYWYRQDPGQGLRLIYYSQIVNDFQKGDIAEGYSVSREKKESFPLTVTSAQKNPTAFYLCASSESSSGSDEQYFGPGTRLTVT.

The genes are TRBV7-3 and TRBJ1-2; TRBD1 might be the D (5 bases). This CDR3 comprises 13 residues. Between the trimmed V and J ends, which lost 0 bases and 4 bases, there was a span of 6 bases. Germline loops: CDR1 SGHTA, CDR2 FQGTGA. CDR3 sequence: CASSLTTAYGYTF. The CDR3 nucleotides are TGTGCCAGCAGCTTAACGACAGCCTATGGCTACACCTTC.

The CDR3 DNA reads TGCGCCAGCAGCTTTGGGACTAGCGGGAGGGGCACAGATACGCAGTATTTT. It is translated as CASSFGTSGRGTDTQYF. The V and J genes are TRBV5-1 and TRBJ2-3, with TRBD2 matching over 16 bases. Germline V gene data show CDR1 as SGHRS and CDR2 as YFSETQ. V gave up 2 bases and J gave up 1 base; unmatched junction bases: 1. The CDR3 runs to 17 residues.

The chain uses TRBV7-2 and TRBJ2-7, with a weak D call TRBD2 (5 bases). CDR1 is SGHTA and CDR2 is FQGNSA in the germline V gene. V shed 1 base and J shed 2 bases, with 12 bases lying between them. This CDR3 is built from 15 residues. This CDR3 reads CASSLERTGTYEQYF. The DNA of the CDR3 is TGTGCCAGCAGCTTAGAGCGCACGGGGACCTACGAGCAGTACTTC. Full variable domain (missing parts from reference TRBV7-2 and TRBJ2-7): GAGVSQSPSNKVTEKGKDVELRCDPISGHTALYWYRQSLGQGLEFLIYFQGNSAPDKSGLPSDRFSAERTGGSVSTLTIQRTQQEDSAVYLCASSLERTGTYEQYFGPGTRLTVT.

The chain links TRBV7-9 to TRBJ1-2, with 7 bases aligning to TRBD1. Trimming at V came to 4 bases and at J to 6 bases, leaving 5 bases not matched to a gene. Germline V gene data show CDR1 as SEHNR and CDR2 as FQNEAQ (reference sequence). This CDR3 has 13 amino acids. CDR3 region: CASSSGQGDGYTF. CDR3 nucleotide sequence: TGTGCCAGCAGCTCGGGGCAGGGGGATGGCTACACCTTC.

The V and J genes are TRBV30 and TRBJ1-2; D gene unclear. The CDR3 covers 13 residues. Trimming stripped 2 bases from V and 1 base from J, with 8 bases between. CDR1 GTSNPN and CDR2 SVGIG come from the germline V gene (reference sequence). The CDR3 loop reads CAWSPFFNYGYTF. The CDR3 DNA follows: TGTGCCTGGAGTCCGTTTTTTAACTATGGCTACACCTTC.

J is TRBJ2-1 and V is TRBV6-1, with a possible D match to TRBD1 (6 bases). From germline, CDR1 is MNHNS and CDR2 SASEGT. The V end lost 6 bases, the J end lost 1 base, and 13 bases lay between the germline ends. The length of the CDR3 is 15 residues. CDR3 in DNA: TGTGCCAGCAGGGGCAGGGGTAGATCCTACAATGAGCAGTTCTTC. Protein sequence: CASRGRGRSYNEQFF.

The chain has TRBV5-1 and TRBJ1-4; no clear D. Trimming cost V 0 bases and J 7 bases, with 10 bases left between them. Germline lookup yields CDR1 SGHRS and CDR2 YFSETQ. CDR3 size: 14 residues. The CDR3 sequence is CASSLGEGGEKLFF. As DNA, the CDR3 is TGCGCCAGCAGCTTGGGAGAGGGTGGTGAAAAACTGTTTTTT.

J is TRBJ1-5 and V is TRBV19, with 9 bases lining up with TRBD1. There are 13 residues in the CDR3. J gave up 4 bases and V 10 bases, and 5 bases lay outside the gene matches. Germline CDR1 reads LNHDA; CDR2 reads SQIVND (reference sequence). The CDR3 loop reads CATRDRGNQPQHF. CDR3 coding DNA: TGTGCCACCAGAGACAGGGGGAATCAGCCCCAGCATTTT.

CDR3 in DNA: TGTGCCAGCAGGGCCACAGGGGGCAGGTACGAGCAGTACTTC. Protein: CASRATGGRYEQYF. The chain has TRBV6-5 and TRBJ2-7, with TRBD1 matching 9 bases. V was pared by 6 bases and J by 4 bases, with 7 bases of the junction left unmatched. The CDR3 runs 14 residues. CDR1 MNHEY and CDR2 SVGAGI come from the germline V gene.

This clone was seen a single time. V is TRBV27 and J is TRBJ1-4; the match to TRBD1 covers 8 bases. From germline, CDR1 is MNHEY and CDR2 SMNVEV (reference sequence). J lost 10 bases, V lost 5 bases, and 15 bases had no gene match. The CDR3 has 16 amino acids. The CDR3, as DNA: TGTGCCAGCAGTGGGGACGCGGACAGGGCGTTTGGAAAACTGTTTTTT. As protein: CASSGDADRAFGKLFF.

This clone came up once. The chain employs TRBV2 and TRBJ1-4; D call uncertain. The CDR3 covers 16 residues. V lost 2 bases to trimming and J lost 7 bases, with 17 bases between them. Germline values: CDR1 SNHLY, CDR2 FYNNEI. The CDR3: CASSERPGINGEKLFF. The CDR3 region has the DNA TGTGCCAGCAGTGAACGTCCCGGGATTAACGGTGAAAAACTGTTTTTT.

The CDR3 nucleotides are TGTGCCAGCAGCTTCCCCACGGTAGATAATTCACCCCTCCACTTT. The encoded protein is CASSFPTVDNSPLHF. This chain connects TRBV7-9 to TRBJ1-6; D gene ambiguous. The germline CDR1 and CDR2 sequences are SEHNR and FQNEAQ (reference sequence). The CDR3 runs to 15 residues. The V and J ends lost 3 bases and 5 bases respectively, with 11 bases between them.

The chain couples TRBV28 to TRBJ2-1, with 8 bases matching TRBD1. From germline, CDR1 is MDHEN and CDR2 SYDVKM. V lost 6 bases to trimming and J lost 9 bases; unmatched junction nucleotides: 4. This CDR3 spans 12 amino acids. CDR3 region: CASSWGQVEQFF. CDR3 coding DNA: TGTGCCAGCAGCTGGGGACAGGTTGAGCAGTTCTTC.

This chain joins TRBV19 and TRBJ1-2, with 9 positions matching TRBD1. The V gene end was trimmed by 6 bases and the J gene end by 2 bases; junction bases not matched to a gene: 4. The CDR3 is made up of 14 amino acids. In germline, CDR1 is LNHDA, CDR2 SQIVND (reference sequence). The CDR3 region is CASRRGQGNYGYTF. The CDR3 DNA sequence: TGTGCCAGTAGAAGGGGACAGGGAAACTATGGCTACACCTTC.

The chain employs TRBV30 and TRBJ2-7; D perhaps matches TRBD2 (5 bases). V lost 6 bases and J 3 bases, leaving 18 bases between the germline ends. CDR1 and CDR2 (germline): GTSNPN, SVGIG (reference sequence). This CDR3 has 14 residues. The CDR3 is CACSSGVTGYEQYF. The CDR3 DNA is TGTGCCTGCTCCTCCGGGGTAACGGGCTACGAGCAGTACTTC.

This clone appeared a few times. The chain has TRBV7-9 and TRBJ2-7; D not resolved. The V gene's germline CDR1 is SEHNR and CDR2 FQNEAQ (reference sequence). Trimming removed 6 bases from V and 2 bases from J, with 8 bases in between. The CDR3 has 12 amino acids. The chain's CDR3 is CASSRNTYEQYF. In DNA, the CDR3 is TGTGCCAGCAGTCGTAACACCTACGAGCAGTACTTC. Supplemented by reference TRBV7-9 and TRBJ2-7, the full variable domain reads DTGVSQNPRHKITKRGQNVTFRCDPISEHNRLYWYRQTLGQGPEFLTYFQNEAQLEKSRLLSDRFSAERPKGSFSTLEIQRTEQGDSAMYLCASSRNTYEQYFGPGTRLTVT.

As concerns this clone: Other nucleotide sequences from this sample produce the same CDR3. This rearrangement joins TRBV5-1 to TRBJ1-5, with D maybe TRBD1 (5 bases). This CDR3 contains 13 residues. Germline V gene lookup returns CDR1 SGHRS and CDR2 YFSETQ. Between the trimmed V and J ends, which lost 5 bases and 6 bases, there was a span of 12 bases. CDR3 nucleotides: TGCGCCAGCAGTTTAGGTCAGGGTCAGCCCCAGCATTTT. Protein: CASSLGQGQPQHF.

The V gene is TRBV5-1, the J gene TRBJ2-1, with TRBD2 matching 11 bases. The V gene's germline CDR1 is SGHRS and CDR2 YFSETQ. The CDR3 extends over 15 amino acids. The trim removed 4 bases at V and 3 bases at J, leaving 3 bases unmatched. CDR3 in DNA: TGCGCCAGCAGCACCGGGACTAGCGGCTACAATGAGCAGTTCTTC. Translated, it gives CASSTGTSGYNEQFF.